Below are 8 T cell receptor beta chains sequenced from a single sample in a study of T-cell reconstitution after alpha-beta-depleted transplantation in children listed by TCRdb under 2016. The method behind the library was PCR. Sequenced on an Illumina HiSeq 2500. Molecular barcoding was employed in the preparation of TCR libraries, with unique molecular identifiers being used to normalize TCRbeta repertoire quantification. The raw public data were reprocessed by TCRdb itself: fastp quality trimming at Q25, MiXCR clonotype calling, in-frame beta chains only. Under each unique CDR3 protein, matching rows form one entry showing the most common genes and DNA. This sample lists a few hundred thousand distinct CDR3 sequences; around 20% were detected once. 2.5% to 3.5% of the sample goes to the ten largest clones. Sequences were derived from PBMCs from the stem cell graft donor, sampled from the stem cell graft. These receptors were collected from a human donor who donated a stem cell graft to a child with acute lymphoblastic leukemia.

The chain combines TRBV11-2 with TRBJ1-2, with 7 bases matching TRBD1. Germline trimming cut 0 bases from V and 2 bases from J; bases unmatched to any gene: 21. The CDR3 has 21 residues. Germline CDR1 SGHAT, CDR2 FQNNGV. CDR3 sequence: CASSLDPTGFIRLERNYGYTF. The CDR3 coding sequence is TGTGCCAGCAGCTTAGATCCGACAGGGTTCATAAGGTTGGAGAGGAACTATGGCTACACCTTC.

The rearrangement joins TRBV5-1 to TRBJ2-7; 7 bases match TRBD2. The CDR3 totals 15 residues. Germline trimming cut 0 bases from V and 4 bases from J; bases unmatched to any gene: 7. CDR1 is SGHRS and CDR2 is YFSETQ in the germline V gene. As DNA, the CDR3 is TGCGCCAGCAGCTTGGTGGGGAGGGAGCTATACGAGCAGTACTTC. It translates to CASSLVGRELYEQYF. The full variable domain, with the rest looked up from reference TRBV5-1 and TRBJ2-7, is KAGVTQTPRYLIKTRGQQVTLSCSPISGHRSVSWYQQTPGQGLQFLFEYFSETQRNKGNFPGRFSGRQFSNSRSEMNVSTLELGDSALYLCASSLVGRELYEQYFGPGTRLTVT.

This clonotype was picked up a small number of times. This rearrangement joins TRBV29-1 to TRBJ2-7, with unresolved D. There are 12 residues in the CDR3. Germline values: CDR1 SQVTM, CDR2 ANQGSEA. Trimming took 4 bases from V and 4 from J, leaving 11 bases between them. In DNA, the CDR3 is TGCAGCGTTGTGTCCGAAGTGTACGAGCAGTACTTC. It is translated as CSVVSEVYEQYF.

This chain uses TRBV12-3 or TRBV12-4 with TRBJ2-6, with D perhaps TRBD1 (5 bases). This CDR3 has 15 amino acids. V dropped 6 bases and J dropped 4 bases, with 13 bases sitting between them. The CDR3 is CASSPRVAGANVLTF. CDR3 sequence (DNA): TGTGCCAGCAGCCCCAGGGTTGCCGGGGCCAACGTCCTGACTTTC.

V gene TRBV5-8 combines with J gene TRBJ2-7; the D gene is possibly TRBD2 (6 bases). V lost 4 bases, J lost 3 bases, and 11 bases lay in between. There are 13 residues in the CDR3. Per germline, CDR1 SGHTS and CDR2 YDEGEE. CDR3 sequence reads: CASSVGTYYEQYF. The CDR3 nucleotides are TGTGCCAGCAGCGTCGGGACTTACTACGAGCAGTACTTC.

The rearrangement joins TRBV20-1 to TRBJ1-6, with D possibly being TRBD1 (6 bases). This CDR3 is 15 amino acids long. Trimming stripped 6 bases from V and 9 bases from J, with 21 bases between. CDR1 and CDR2 from the germline V gene are DFQATT and SNEGSKA (reference sequence). In DNA, the CDR3 is TGCAGTGCCCCACGGGGGCCTGGGGCGGGTTCACCCCTCCACTTT. Translated: CSAPRGPGAGSPLHF.

The V and J genes are TRBV5-1 and TRBJ1-2; D remains ambiguous. The CDR3 totals 16 residues. Looked up from germline, CDR1 is SGHRS and CDR2 is YFSETQ. Trimming removed 0 bases from V and 4 bases from J, with 16 bases in between. CDR3: CASSLAYGSTIYGYTF. CDR3 bases: TGCGCCAGCAGCTTGGCCTATGGCAGCACTATCTATGGCTACACCTTC. The full variable domain, in which reference TRBV5-1 and TRBJ1-2 provide the parts outside the CDR3, is KAGVTQTPRYLIKTRGQQVTLSCSPISGHRSVSWYQQTPGQGLQFLFEYFSETQRNKGNFPGRFSGRQFSNSRSEMNVSTLELGDSALYLCASSLAYGSTIYGYTFGSGTRLTVV.

This clonotype was recorded a few times. CDR3 nucleotide sequence: TGTGCCACCCTAGGCCGGGACTCAGAGACCCAGTACTTC. Its protein product is CATLGRDSETQYF. V gene TRBV27 combines with J gene TRBJ2-5, with a tentative D call TRBD2 (6 bases). Per germline, CDR1 MNHEY and CDR2 SMNVEV (reference sequence). The ends were cut back, 10 bases at V and 4 bases at J, with 16 bases in the middle. This CDR3 has 13 residues.